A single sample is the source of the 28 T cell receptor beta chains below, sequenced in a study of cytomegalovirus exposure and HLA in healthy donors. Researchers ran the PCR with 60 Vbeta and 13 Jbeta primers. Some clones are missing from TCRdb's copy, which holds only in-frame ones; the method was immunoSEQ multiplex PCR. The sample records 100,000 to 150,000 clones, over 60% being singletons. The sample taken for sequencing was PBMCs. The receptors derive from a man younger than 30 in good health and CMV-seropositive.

The CDR3: CASSLTGGTYNEQFF. CDR3 nucleotide sequence: TGTGCCAGCAGCCTTACAGGCGGCACATACAATGAGCAGTTCTTC. The chain carries TRBV5-8 and TRBJ2-1, with a weak D call TRBD1 (5 bases). Trimming took 4 bases from V and 4 from J, leaving 15 bases between them. This CDR3 is built from 15 residues. Germline values: CDR1 SGHTS, CDR2 YDEGEE.

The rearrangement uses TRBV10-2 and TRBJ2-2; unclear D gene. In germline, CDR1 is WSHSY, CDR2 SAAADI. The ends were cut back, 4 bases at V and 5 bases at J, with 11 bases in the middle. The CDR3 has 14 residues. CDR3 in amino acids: CASSGVAYTGELFF. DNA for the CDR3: TGCGCCAGCAGTGGAGTAGCATATACCGGGGAGCTGTTTTTT.

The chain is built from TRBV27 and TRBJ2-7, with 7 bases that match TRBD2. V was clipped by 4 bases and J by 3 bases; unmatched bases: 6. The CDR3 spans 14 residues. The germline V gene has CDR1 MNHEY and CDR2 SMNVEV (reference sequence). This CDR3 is CASSYRGVIYEQYF. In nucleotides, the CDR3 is TGTGCCAGCAGTTACCGGGGGGTAATCTACGAGCAGTACTTC.

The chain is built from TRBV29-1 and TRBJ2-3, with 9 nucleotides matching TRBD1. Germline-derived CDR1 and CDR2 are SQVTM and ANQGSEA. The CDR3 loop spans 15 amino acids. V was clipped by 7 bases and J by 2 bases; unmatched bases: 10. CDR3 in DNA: TGCAGCGCCAGTCCGACAGGGGGGAACACAGATACGCAGTATTTT. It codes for CSASPTGGNTDTQYF.

CDR3 loop: CASSTGGGLNGYTF. In nucleotides, the CDR3 is TGTGCCAGCAGTACCGGGGGAGGGTTGAATGGCTACACCTTC. The chain combines TRBV28 with TRBJ1-2; tentatively, D is TRBD1 (5 bases). CDR1 and CDR2 (germline): MDHEN, SYDVKM. There are 14 residues in the CDR3. V lost 5 bases and J 6 bases, leaving 16 bases between the germline ends.

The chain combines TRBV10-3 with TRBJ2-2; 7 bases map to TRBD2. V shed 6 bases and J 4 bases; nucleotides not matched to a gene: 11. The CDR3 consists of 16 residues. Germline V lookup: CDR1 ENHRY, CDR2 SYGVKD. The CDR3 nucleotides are TGTGCCATCAGGCCGCCTAGCGGAGCAGGCACCGGGGAGCTGTTTTTT. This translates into CAIRPPSGAGTGELFF.

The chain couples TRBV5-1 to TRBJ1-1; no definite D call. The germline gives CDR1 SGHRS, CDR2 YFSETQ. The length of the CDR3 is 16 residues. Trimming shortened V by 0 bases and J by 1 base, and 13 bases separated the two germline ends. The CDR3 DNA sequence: TGCGCCAGCAGCTTGGCCGGGAGCAAGAGGAACACTGAAGCTTTCTTT. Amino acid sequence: CASSLAGSKRNTEAFF.

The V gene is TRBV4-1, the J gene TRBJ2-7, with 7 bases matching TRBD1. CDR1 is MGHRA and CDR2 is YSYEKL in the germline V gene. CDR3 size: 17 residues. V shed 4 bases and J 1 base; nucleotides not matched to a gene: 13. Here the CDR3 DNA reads TGCGCCAGCAGCCTACTTCCCCTGACAGGGCTATCCTACGAGCAGTACTTC. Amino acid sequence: CASSLLPLTGLSYEQYF.

CDR3 DNA: TGTGCCAGCAGTGAGGGGACTGGAGAGACCCAGTACTTC. Protein sequence: CASSEGTGETQYF. The chain employs TRBV6-1 and TRBJ2-5; perhaps TRBD2 as D (6 bases). Germline V CDR1 and CDR2: MNHNS, SASEGT. The CDR3 sequence is 13 residues long. With 3 bases removed from V and 4 bases from J, the gap between germline ends came to 9 bases.

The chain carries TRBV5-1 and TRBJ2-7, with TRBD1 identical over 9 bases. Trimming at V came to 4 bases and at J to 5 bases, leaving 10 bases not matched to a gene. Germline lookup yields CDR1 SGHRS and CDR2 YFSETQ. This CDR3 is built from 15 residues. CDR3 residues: CASSHRPGQGNEQYF. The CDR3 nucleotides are TGCGCCAGCAGCCACAGACCGGGACAGGGTAACGAGCAGTACTTC.

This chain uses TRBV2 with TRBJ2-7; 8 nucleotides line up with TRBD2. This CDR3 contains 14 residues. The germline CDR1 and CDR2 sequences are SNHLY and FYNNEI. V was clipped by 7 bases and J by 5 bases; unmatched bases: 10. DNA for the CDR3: TGTGCCAGCATTCTCCGGGGGGGCCTCCACGAGCAGTACTTC. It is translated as CASILRGGLHEQYF.

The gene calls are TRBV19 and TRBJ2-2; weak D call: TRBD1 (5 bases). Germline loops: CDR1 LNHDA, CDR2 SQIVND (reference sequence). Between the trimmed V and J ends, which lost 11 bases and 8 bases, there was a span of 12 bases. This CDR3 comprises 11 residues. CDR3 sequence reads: CAVGSGGELFF. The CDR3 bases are TGTGCCGTAGGGTCAGGGGGGGAGCTGTTTTTT.

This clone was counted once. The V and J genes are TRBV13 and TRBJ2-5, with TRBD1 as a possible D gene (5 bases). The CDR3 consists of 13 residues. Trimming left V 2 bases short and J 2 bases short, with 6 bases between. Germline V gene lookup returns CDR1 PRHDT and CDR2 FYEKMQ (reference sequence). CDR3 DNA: TGTGCCAGCAGCTTAAGGGGACAAGAGACCCAGTACTTC. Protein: CASSLRGQETQYF.

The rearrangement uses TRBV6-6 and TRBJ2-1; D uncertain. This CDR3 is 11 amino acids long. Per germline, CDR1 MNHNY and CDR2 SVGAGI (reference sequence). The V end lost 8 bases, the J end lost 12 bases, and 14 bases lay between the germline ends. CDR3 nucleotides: TGTGCCAGCCTGTCAGGCCCTGGGCAGTTCTTC. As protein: CASLSGPGQFF.

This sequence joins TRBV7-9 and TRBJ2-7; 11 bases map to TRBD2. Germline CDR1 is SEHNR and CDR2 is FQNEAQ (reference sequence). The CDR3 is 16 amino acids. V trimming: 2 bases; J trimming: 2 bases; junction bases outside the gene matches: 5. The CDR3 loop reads CASSLLIAGGTYEQYF. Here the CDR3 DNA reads TGTGCCAGCAGCTTACTAATAGCGGGAGGGACCTACGAGCAGTACTTC.

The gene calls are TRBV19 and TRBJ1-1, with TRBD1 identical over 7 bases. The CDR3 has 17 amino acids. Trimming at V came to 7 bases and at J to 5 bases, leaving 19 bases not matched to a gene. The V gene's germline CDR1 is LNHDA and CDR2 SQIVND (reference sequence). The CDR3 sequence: CASTNRDRTPGYTEAFF. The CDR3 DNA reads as TGTGCCAGTACAAACCGGGACAGAACTCCGGGGTATACTGAAGCTTTCTTT.

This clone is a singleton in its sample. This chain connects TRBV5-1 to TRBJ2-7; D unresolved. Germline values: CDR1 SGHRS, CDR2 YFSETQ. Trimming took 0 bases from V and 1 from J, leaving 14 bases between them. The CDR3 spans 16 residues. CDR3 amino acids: CASSLGFRVRSYEQYF. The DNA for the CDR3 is TGCGCCAGCAGCTTGGGATTCCGGGTTCGGTCCTACGAGCAGTACTTC.

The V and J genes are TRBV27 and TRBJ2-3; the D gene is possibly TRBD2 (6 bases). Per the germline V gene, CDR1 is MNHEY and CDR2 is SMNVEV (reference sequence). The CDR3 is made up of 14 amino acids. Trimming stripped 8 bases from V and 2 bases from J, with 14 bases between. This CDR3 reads CASRSRTITDTQYF. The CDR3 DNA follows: TGTGCCAGCCGTTCCCGGACTATCACAGATACGCAGTATTTT.

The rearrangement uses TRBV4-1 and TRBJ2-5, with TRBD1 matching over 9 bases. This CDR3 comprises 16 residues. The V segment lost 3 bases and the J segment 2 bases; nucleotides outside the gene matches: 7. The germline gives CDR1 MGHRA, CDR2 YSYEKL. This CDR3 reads CASSHLGQGPQETQYF. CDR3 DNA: TGCGCCAGCAGCCATTTAGGACAGGGGCCTCAAGAGACCCAGTACTTC.

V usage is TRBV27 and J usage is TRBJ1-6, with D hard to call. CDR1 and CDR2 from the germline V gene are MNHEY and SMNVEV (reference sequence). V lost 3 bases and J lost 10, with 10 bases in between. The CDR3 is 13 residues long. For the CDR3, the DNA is TGTGCCAGCAGTTTTCGACCGGGGTCACCCCTCCACTTT. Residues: CASSFRPGSPLHF.

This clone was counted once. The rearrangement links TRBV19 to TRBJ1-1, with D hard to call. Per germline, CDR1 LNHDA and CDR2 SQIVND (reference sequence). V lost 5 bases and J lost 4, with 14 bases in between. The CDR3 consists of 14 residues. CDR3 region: CASSWAGSLTEAFF. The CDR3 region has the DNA TGTGCCAGTAGTTGGGCAGGAAGTCTCACTGAAGCTTTCTTT. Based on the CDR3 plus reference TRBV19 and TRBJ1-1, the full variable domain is DGGITQSPKYLFRKEGQNVTLSCEQNLNHDAMYWYRQDPGQGLRLIYYSQIVNDFQKGDIAEGYSVSREKKESFPLTVTSAQKNPTAFYLCASSWAGSLTEAFFGQGTRLTVV.

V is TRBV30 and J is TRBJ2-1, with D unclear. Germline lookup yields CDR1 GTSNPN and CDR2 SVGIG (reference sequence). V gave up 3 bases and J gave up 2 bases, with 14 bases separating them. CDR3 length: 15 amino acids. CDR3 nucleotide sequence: TGTGCCTGGAGCTTGGCTTCCGTCGCCTACAATGAGCAGTTCTTC. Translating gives CAWSLASVAYNEQFF. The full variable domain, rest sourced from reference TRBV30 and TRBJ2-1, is SQTIHQWPATLVQPVGSPLSLECTVEGTSNPNLYWYRQAAGRGLQLLFYSVGIGQISSEVPQNLSASRPQDRQFILSSKKLLLSDSGFYLCAWSLASVAYNEQFFGPGTRLTVL.

CDR3 nucleotides: TGTGCCAGCAGTGAAACCGGGACAGGGCGGGAGACCCAGTACTTC. Translated, it gives CASSETGTGRETQYF. The genes are TRBV6-4 and TRBJ2-5; 9 bases agree with TRBD1. CDR1 is MRHNA and CDR2 is SNTAGT in the germline V gene. After removal of 3 bases from V and 5 bases from J, the junction contained 7 bases not matched to a gene. The CDR3 spans 15 residues.

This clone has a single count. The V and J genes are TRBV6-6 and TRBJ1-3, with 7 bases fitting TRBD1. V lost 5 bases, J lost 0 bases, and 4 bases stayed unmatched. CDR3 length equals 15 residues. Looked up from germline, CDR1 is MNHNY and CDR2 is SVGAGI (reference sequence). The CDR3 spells CASSPGTASGNTIYF. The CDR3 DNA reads TGTGCCAGCAGTCCCGGGACAGCCTCTGGAAACACCATATATTTT.

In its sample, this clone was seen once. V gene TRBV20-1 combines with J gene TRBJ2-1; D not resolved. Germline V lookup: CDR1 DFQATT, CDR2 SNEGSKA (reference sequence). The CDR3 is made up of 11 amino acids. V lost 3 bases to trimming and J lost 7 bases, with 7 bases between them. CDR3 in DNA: TGCAGTGCTAGTTCGTTAAATGAGCAGTTCTTC. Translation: CSASSLNEQFF.

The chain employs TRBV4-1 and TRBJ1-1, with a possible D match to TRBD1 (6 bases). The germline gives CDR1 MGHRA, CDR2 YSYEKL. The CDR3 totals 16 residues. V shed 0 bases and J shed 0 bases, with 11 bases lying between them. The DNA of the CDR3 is TGCGCCAGCAGCCAAGATAGGACAGCCTTGAACACTGAAGCTTTCTTT. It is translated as CASSQDRTALNTEAFF.

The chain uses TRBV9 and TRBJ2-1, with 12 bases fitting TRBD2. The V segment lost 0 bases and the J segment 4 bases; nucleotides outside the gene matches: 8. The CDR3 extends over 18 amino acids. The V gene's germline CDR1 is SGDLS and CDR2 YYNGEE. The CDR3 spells CASSVAPTSGRLYNEQFF. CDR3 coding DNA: TGTGCCAGCAGCGTAGCCCCCACTAGCGGGAGGTTATACAATGAGCAGTTCTTC.

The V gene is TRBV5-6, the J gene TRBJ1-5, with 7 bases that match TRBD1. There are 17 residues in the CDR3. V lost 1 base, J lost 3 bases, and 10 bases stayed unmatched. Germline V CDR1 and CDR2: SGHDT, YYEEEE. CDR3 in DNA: TGTGCCAGCAGCTTGTCTAGGGGGCTGTCCGACAATCAGCCCCAGCATTTT. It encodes CASSLSRGLSDNQPQHF.